This TCR beta chain was sequenced in a study of graft-versus-host responses after intestinal transplantation. About the research overall: Grafts that recipients had were multivisceral, liver-intestinal, or isolated intestinal transplants.

Sequenced by immunoSEQ multiplex PCR; TCRdb stores in-frame clones only, minus some. The sample includes 80,000 to 100,000 clones, roughly 90% of them seen just once. The CDR3 totals 12 residues. Germline loops: CDR1 SQVTM, CDR2 ANQGSEA. Study observations and caveats: Present in recipient marrow, GvH clones included some that appeared first in ileum or blood.

This clone has a single count. Its target is unknown. The sample here was unstimulated CD4+ T cells sorted from spleen or lymph node cells, taken before intestinal transplant. The clonotype comes from a human donor who received an intestinal transplant. The chain links TRBV29-1 to TRBJ2-1; D remains unclear. CDR3 region: CLWIVGRNEQFF. As DNA, the CDR3 is TGCTTATGGATAGTTGGGCGCAATGAGCAGTTCTTC.